This record covers a single T cell receptor (beta chain). There were TCR beta CDR3 regions amplified from RNA transcripts. With the HTBI primer set, the TCR CDR3 went through a first round of RT-PCR. Using its own MiXCR run on the multiplex PCR reads, TCRdb lists one record per CDR3 protein. The sample holds fewer than 550,000 distinct CDR3 sequences, approximately 14% seen once. This record belongs to a study of T cells in Graves' hyperthyroidism and ophthalmopathy. Thyroid ultrasound and orbital computed tomography, with clinical symptoms and serum thyroxine and TRAb, informed diagnoses. This CDR3 has 18 amino acids. The ends were cut back, 2 bases at V and 3 bases at J, with 20 bases in the middle.

The V and J genes are TRBV12-3 or TRBV12-4 and TRBJ1-5; D is ambiguous. This clonotype was sampled from a woman aged 18-30 years with Graves' hyperthyroidism. The sample was blood. The CDR3 sequence is CASSLRDWVMGINQPQHF. DNA of the CDR3: TGTGCCAGCAGTTTACGCGATTGGGTCATGGGGATCAATCAGCCCCAGCATTTT.